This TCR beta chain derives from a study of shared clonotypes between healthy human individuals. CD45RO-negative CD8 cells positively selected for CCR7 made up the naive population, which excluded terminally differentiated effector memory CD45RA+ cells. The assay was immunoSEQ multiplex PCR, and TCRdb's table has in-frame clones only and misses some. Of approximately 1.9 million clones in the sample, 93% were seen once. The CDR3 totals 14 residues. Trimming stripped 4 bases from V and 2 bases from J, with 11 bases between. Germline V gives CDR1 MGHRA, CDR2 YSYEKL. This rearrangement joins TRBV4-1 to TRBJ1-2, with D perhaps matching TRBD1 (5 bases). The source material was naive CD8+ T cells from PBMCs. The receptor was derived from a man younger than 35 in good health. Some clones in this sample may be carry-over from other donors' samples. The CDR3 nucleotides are TGCGCCAGCAGCCTCGGGAGACAGAACTATGGCTACACCTTC. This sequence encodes CASSLGRQNYGYTF.